This T cell receptor beta chain stems from a study of blood T cell repertoires in COVID-19. Study-wide background: Nucleic acid was either cDNA or gDNA, and it came from T cells, B-cell-depleted T cells, or PBMCs.

In the original workflow: For nucleated cells, counts were estimated from reference gene primer amplification. Produced via immunoSEQ multiplex PCR; TCRdb's table is partial and in-frame only. V, J and clone size derive from that table, while D and trimming were established from the DNA sequence. This table holds about 47,000 clones, around 68% found once. Germline V gene lookup returns CDR1 KGHDR and CDR2 SFDVKD. V was cut by 1 base and J by 2 bases, with 12 bases left in between. This CDR3 has 16 residues. Specimen: peripheral blood. This receptor was obtained from a woman in her 70s with acute or convalescent COVID-19. The rearrangement joins TRBV24-1 to TRBJ2-3; the D gene is possibly TRBD2 (6 bases). This CDR3 reads CATSDLAGLATDTQYF. CDR3 coding DNA: TGTGCCACCAGTGATTTAGCGGGCCTAGCCACAGATACGCAGTATTTT.